Below, one T cell receptor (beta chain) is given with its context. From germline, CDR1 is MNHNY and CDR2 SVGAGI (reference sequence). Trimming stripped 8 bases from V and 2 bases from J, with 13 bases between. The CDR3 covers 13 residues. This record comes from a study of blood T cell repertoires in COVID-19. Data came from immunoSEQ multiplex PCR; TCRdb stores just in-frame clones and leaves some out. This sample yields 100,000 to 120,000 clones, of which 82% are seen a single time; approximately 15% belongs to the top ten. This receptor was taken from a woman of 80 years or more with acute or convalescent COVID-19. The chain employs TRBV6-6 and TRBJ2-7, with D maybe TRBD2 (6 bases). The material sequenced was peripheral blood. CDR3 DNA: TGTGCCAGCGCGGGTAGCGGAACCTACGAGCAGTACGTC. Amino acid sequence: CASAGSGTYEQYV.